This T cell receptor beta chain was retrieved from a study of T-cell reconstitution after alpha-beta-depleted transplantation in children. Germline-derived CDR1 and CDR2 are LNHNV and YYDKDF (reference sequence). The CDR3 loop spans 16 amino acids. With 5 bases removed from V and 0 bases from J, the gap between germline ends came to 16 bases. This clonotype was recorded a few times. Its antigen remains unidentified. Using unique molecular identifiers, the investigators prepared the TCRbeta library. In TCRdb, the PCR reads were re-called with MiXCR into one record per CDR3 protein. The table includes some 830,000 distinct CDR3 sequences, roughly 15% detected once. Points from the study as a whole: Several hundred expanded graft clones reportedly were the source of alpha-beta T cells about two months after transplant.

The specimen comprised PBMCs, mostly from graft donor cells, sampled 360 days after TCRalphabeta/CD19-depleted stem cell transplant. This TCR derives from a male patient between 5 and 17 years old who had a stem cell transplant for acute lymphoblastic leukemia, so the T cells may come from the graft donor. The gene calls are TRBV15 and TRBJ1-1, with D maybe TRBD1 (5 bases). DNA for the CDR3: TGTGCCACCAGCTCCCTCCGGGGGGTCTTGAACACTGAAGCTTTCTTT. It translates to CATSSLRGVLNTEAFF.